This entry lists 25 T cell receptor beta chains sequenced from one sample in a study of identical twins. TCRdb re-called the 5' RACE reads with MiXCR, one entry per CDR3 protein. The sample gives about 490,000 distinct CDR3 sequences, roughly 15% of which show up once; nearly 0.45% is in the top ten. The same specimen was also included in a second study, on yellow fever vaccine responses in identical twins.

The sample taken for sequencing was CD4+ T cells sorted from blood. Receptors were obtained from a woman under 30 in good health.

The chain combines TRBV20-1 with TRBJ2-5; D is ambiguous. V was shortened by 0 bases and J by 0 bases, with 5 bases between the two germline ends. The CDR3 sequence is 13 residues long. The germline CDR1 and CDR2 sequences are DFQATT and SNEGSKA (reference sequence). The CDR3 protein is CSARDHNQETQYF. In DNA, the CDR3 is TGCAGTGCTAGAGATCACAACCAAGAGACCCAGTACTTC.

The chain joins TRBV11-3 to TRBJ2-1, with 7 bases identical to TRBD2. V was pared by 9 bases and J by 6 bases, with 8 bases of the junction left unmatched. In germline, CDR1 is SGHNT, CDR2 YENEEA. The CDR3 has 13 amino acids. This CDR3 reads CASKGLEANEQFF. The CDR3 DNA reads TGTGCCAGTAAAGGACTAGAAGCCAATGAGCAGTTCTTC.

This clonotype has just a few counts. The chain recombines TRBV28 with TRBJ2-2; D ambiguous. Germline V gene data show CDR1 as MDHEN and CDR2 as SYDVKM. This CDR3 is built from 14 residues. Trimming removed 4 bases at V and 0 bases at J, with 6 bases between. Here the CDR3 reads CASSWVTNTGELFF. CDR3 coding DNA: TGTGCCAGCAGTTGGGTGACGAACACCGGGGAGCTGTTTTTT.

This clonotype was picked up many times. The chain has TRBV24-1 and TRBJ2-1; 11 bases are shared with TRBD1. Germline trimming cut 4 bases from V and 4 bases from J; bases unmatched to any gene: 5. Germline CDR1 KGHDR, CDR2 SFDVKD. The CDR3 sequence is 16 residues long. The CDR3 is CATSDRDRGTYNEQFF. The CDR3 DNA is TGTGCCACCAGTGACCGGGACAGGGGGACATACAATGAGCAGTTCTTC.

Only a few counts were recorded for this clonotype. The J gene is TRBJ2-1, the V gene TRBV12-3 or TRBV12-4, with D possibly being TRBD2 (7 bases). V was trimmed by 5 bases and J by 3 bases, leaving 14 bases between them. The CDR3 is 15 amino acids. CDR3 residues: CASSRAGAHYNEQFF. The CDR3 DNA reads TGTGCCAGCAGTCGGGCGGGGGCTCACTACAATGAGCAGTTCTTC.

This clonotype came up a few times. The chain employs TRBV5-6 and TRBJ2-1; possibly TRBD2 for D (5 bases). CDR1 is SGHDT, CDR2 YYEEEE, per germline. The CDR3 totals 16 residues. V was clipped by 3 bases and J by 3 bases, with 16 bases between them. In DNA form, the CDR3 reads TGTGCCAGCAGCTCCGGTCGTCTAGCTATCTACAATGAGCAGTTCTTC. Translating it yields CASSSGRLAIYNEQFF.

This chain uses TRBV29-1 with TRBJ2-7; 8 bases match TRBD2. CDR1 and CDR2 (germline): SQVTM, ANQGSEA. The CDR3 loop spans 13 amino acids. With 7 bases clipped from V and 2 bases from J, the junction kept 7 bases outside the gene matches. CDR3 sequence: CSGRLATTYEQYF. In DNA form, the CDR3 reads TGCAGCGGACGACTAGCGACCACCTACGAGCAGTACTTC.

The chain couples TRBV5-1 to TRBJ2-5, with D perhaps matching TRBD1 (6 bases). V was trimmed by 4 bases and J by 2 bases, leaving 15 bases between them. The germline CDR1 and CDR2 sequences are SGHRS and YFSETQ. The CDR3 runs to 15 residues. The CDR3 sequence is CASSRGRTEQETQYF. The CDR3 nucleotides are TGCGCCAGCAGCAGGGGACGGACAGAACAAGAGACCCAGTACTTC.

The gene calls are TRBV2 and TRBJ1-1; D is possibly TRBD1 (6 bases). The V end lost 7 bases, the J end lost 10 bases, and 19 bases lay between the germline ends. CDR3 length: 13 amino acids. CDR1 and CDR2 from the germline V gene are SNHLY and FYNNEI. This CDR3 is CASTEGGGLGAFF. For the CDR3, the DNA is TGTGCCAGCACCGAAGGCGGGGGGCTGGGAGCTTTCTTT.

This chain joins TRBV20-1 and TRBJ2-5, with D possibly matching TRBD2 (5 bases). The V gene lost 5 bases and the J gene lost 1 base, with 14 bases spanning the gap. Germline CDR1 is DFQATT and CDR2 is SNEGSKA (reference sequence). This CDR3 is 14 amino acids long. CDR3: CSASPFSAQETQYF. CDR3 DNA sequence: TGCAGTGCTTCCCCGTTTAGCGCCCAAGAGACCCAGTACTTC.

This clonotype was counted only a few times. The chain recombines TRBV6-1 with TRBJ2-7; TRBD1 matches 8 bases. CDR3 size: 14 residues. Germline values: CDR1 MNHNS, CDR2 SASEGT. After removal of 6 bases from V and 2 bases from J, the junction contained 6 bases not matched to a gene. The CDR3 sequence: CASSPRDRTYEQYV. The CDR3, as DNA: TGTGCCAGCAGCCCTCGGGACAGGACCTACGAGCAGTACGTC.

This clonotype has more than one count but fewer than ten. The CDR3 spells CASSLTGTGSQETQYF. CDR3 sequence (DNA): TGCGCCAGCAGTTTAACCGGGACAGGGAGTCAAGAGACCCAGTACTTC. The chain employs TRBV4-1 and TRBJ2-5; TRBD1 matches 9 bases. The V segment lost 6 bases and the J segment 2 bases; nucleotides outside the gene matches: 10. CDR3 length: 16 amino acids. Looked up from germline, CDR1 is MGHRA and CDR2 is YSYEKL.

The chain carries TRBV3-1 and TRBJ1-2; D might be TRBD1 (5 bases). V was clipped by 4 bases and J by 2 bases, with 14 bases between them. There are 15 residues in the CDR3. Germline-derived CDR1 and CDR2 are LGHDT and YNNKEL (reference sequence). For the CDR3, the DNA is TGTGCCAGCAGCCCGCCGACAGCTTTGAACTATGGCTACACCTTC. It is translated as CASSPPTALNYGYTF.

V gene TRBV20-1 combines with J gene TRBJ2-4; D not certain. CDR1 and CDR2 (germline): DFQATT, SNEGSKA (reference sequence). Trimming removed 1 base at V and 0 bases at J, with 10 bases between. The CDR3 totals 15 residues. CDR3 nucleotide sequence: TGCAGTGCTAGAGGAGACACTTTAGCCAAAAACATTCAGTACTTC. It encodes CSARGDTLAKNIQYF.

This clonotype appeared a few times. The chain links TRBV3-1 to TRBJ1-4; D is unresolved. V lost 0 bases and J lost 8, with 4 bases in between. CDR3 length: 12 amino acids. Germline CDR1 is LGHDT and CDR2 is YNNKEL (reference sequence). The CDR3: CASSQEGEKLFF. The CDR3 DNA is TGTGCCAGCAGCCAAGAGGGGGAAAAACTGTTTTTT. Full variable domain (outside the CDR3, taken from reference TRBV3-1 and TRBJ1-4): DTAVSQTPKYLVTQMGNDKSIKCEQNLGHDTMYWYKQDSKKFLKIMFSYNNKELIINETVPNRFSPKSPDKAHLNLHINSLELGDSAVYFCASSQEGEKLFFGSGTQLSVL.

This clonotype has ten or more counts. The chain couples TRBV29-1 to TRBJ1-1; 9 positions agree with TRBD1. The germline gives CDR1 SQVTM, CDR2 ANQGSEA. With V trimmed by 5 bases and J by 3 bases, 4 bases remained unmatched. The CDR3 sequence is 13 residues long. The CDR3 region has the DNA TGCAGCGTTAACAGGGGGCTTTACACTGAAGCTTTCTTT. As protein: CSVNRGLYTEAFF. Complete variable domain (other parts from reference TRBV29-1 and TRBJ1-1): SAVISQKPSRDICQRGTSLTIQCQVDSQVTMMFWYRQQPGQSLTLIATANQGSEATYESGFVIDKFPISRPNLTFSTLTVSNMSPEDSSIYLCSVNRGLYTEAFFGQGTRLTVV.

As concerns this clonotype: As the CDR3 is not closed by the conserved phenylalanine or tryptophan, this likely results from a read error. The V and J genes are TRBV19 and TRBJ2-1, with TRBD1 matching over 7 bases. Per germline, CDR1 LNHDA and CDR2 SQIVND (reference sequence). The CDR3 runs to 15 residues. V shed 4 bases, J shed 4 bases, and the junction held 7 bases outside the gene matches. The CDR3 DNA reads as TGTGCCAGTAGTAGGGACAGTCTCCCATACAATGAGCAGTTCTGC. This sequence encodes CASSRDSLPYNEQFC.

This clonotype showed up just a few times. This rearrangement joins TRBV10-3 to TRBJ2-1; D is possibly TRBD1 or TRBD2 (7 bases each). The ends were cut back, 3 bases at V and 5 bases at J, with 23 bases in the middle. The CDR3 runs to 18 residues. Germline assignment: CDR1 ENHRY and CDR2 SYGVKD. The CDR3 here is CAISESTWGRGPHNEQFF. CDR3 nucleotide sequence: TGTGCCATCAGTGAAAGCACTTGGGGGAGGGGGCCCCACAATGAGCAGTTCTTC.

This clonotype has at least ten counts. The chain's CDR3 is CASSQDRGMVEQYF. The DNA of the CDR3 is TGCGCCAGCAGCCAGGACAGGGGAATGGTCGAGCAGTACTTC. The chain employs TRBV5-1 and TRBJ2-7; 9 bases agree with TRBD1. The CDR3 loop spans 14 amino acids. V was pared by 4 bases and J by 6 bases, with 8 bases of the junction left unmatched. Germline values: CDR1 SGHRS, CDR2 YFSETQ.

The chain joins TRBV10-2 to TRBJ1-6; 8 positions agree with TRBD1. CDR1 and CDR2 from the germline V gene are WSHSY and SAAADI. The CDR3 covers 14 residues. After removal of 6 bases from V and 10 bases from J, the junction contained 8 bases not matched to a gene. CDR3: CASRKDRVRSPLHF. Here the CDR3 DNA reads TGCGCCAGCAGAAAGGACAGGGTTAGGTCACCCCTCCACTTT.

This clonotype was counted between two and nine times. The V call is TRBV24-1, the J call TRBJ2-2, with TRBD1 identical over 10 bases. Per germline, CDR1 KGHDR and CDR2 SFDVKD. V lost 1 base and J lost 4; bases outside the gene matches: 2. The CDR3 has 16 residues. The CDR3 sequence is CATSDLRTGGTGELFF. CDR3 in DNA: TGTGCCACCAGTGATTTAAGGACAGGGGGCACCGGGGAGCTGTTTTTT.

This chain uses TRBV10-3 with TRBJ2-5, with D possibly matching TRBD1 (6 bases). Deletions cut 6 bases from V and 1 base from J, with 9 bases between. Germline V lookup: CDR1 ENHRY, CDR2 SYGVKD. This CDR3 comprises 13 residues. In DNA, the CDR3 is TGTGCCATCAGACCACAGGGCCAAGAGACCCAGTACTTC. Translation gives CAIRPQGQETQYF.

V and J are TRBV5-6 and TRBJ1-4; D ambiguous. CDR1 is SGHDT and CDR2 is YYEEEE in the germline V gene. V was clipped by 0 bases and J by 7 bases, with 16 bases between them. The CDR3 is 16 amino acids. In DNA, the CDR3 is TGTGCCAGCAGCTTGGAGGCGGCCTCGGCGTCTGAAAAACTGTTTTTT. This sequence encodes CASSLEAASASEKLFF.

In this sample, this clonotype turned up a few times. This rearrangement joins TRBV6-1 to TRBJ2-3, with 9 bases matching TRBD1. Germline V CDR1 and CDR2: MNHNS, SASEGT. The CDR3 is 15 residues long. Germline trimming cut 7 bases from V and 4 bases from J; bases unmatched to any gene: 9. This CDR3 is CASKMTGGVADTQYF. The CDR3 nucleotides are TGTGCCAGCAAAATGACAGGGGGAGTTGCAGATACGCAGTATTTT.

The chain links TRBV7-6 to TRBJ2-1, with D possibly TRBD1 on 5 matching bases. This CDR3 spans 15 amino acids. In germline, CDR1 is SGHVS, CDR2 FNYEAQ. The V end was cut by 7 bases, the J end by 2 bases, with 15 bases between. In DNA form, the CDR3 reads TGTGCCAGCACCCTACTCCAGGGCACCTACAATGAGCAGTTCTTC. Translating gives CASTLLQGTYNEQFF.